The sequence of this T cell receptor (beta chain) was determined in a study of Graves' ophthalmopathy and Graves' hyperthyroidism. In the study overall: At initial diagnosis, peripheral blood was obtained, and this preceded any treatment. General observations from the study: Detection in blood was also observed for most expanded thyroid clonotypes above 0.001 frequency.

V shed 6 bases and J shed 1 base, with 9 bases lying between them. This CDR3 is built from 14 residues. Germline CDR1 and CDR2: MNHNS and SASEGT. RNA served as the template for amplifying TCR beta CDR3 regions. HTBI-primed first-round RT-PCR preceded second-round multiplex PCR. TCRdb reanalysed the multiplex PCR reads using MiXCR and keeps one entry per CDR3 protein. This table has roughly 500,000 distinct CDR3 sequences, roughly 14% appearing once. Many counts were recorded for this clonotype. Its antigen remains unidentified. Ophthalmopathy cases showed moderate-to-severe activity, scoring CAS ≥3 and NOSPECS ≥4, with duration under 3 months.

This TCR was sampled from a woman aged 30 to 39 with Graves' ophthalmopathy. The chain links TRBV6-1 to TRBJ2-2; TRBD1 is a possible D gene (6 bases). The sample was blood. The CDR3: CASRGHLNTGELFF. The CDR3 nucleotides are TGTGCCAGCAGGGGACACCTGAACACCGGGGAGCTGTTTTTT.